A selection of T cell receptor beta chains follows, all from one sample in a study of blood T cell repertoires in COVID-19. The method was immunoSEQ multiplex PCR; TCRdb's version includes in-frame clones alone and lacks a portion of them. In the table there are about 260,000 clones, over 80% of which are singletons. Specimen: PBMCs or T cells enriched from blood (not recorded which). These receptors came from a man in his fifties or sixties who had been exposed to COVID-19. The CDR3 runs from the conserved cysteine through the conserved F or W. The D gene is left open where the match is weak. Clone size is not always given. Where it is, it says once, few, many or a class for expanded clones.

>TRBV7-8|.|TRBJ2-1|16|TRBD2
TGTGCCAGCAGCTTAGCCGTCCTAGCGGAGGGGAGTGAGCAGTTCTTC
CASSLAVLAEGSEQFF
>TRBV2|.|TRBJ2-7|14|TRBD1
TGTGCCAGCAAAAAAGAGCAGGGGGTCGTCGAGCAGTACTTC
CASKKEQGVVEQYF
>TRBV27|.|TRBJ2-1|12|TRBD2
TGTGCCAGCAGTTTTCGGGGGGATGAGCAGTTCTTC
CASSFRGDEQFF
>TRBV5-8|once|TRBJ1-2|13|.
TGTGCCAGCAGCCCATGGTCCCACCGGGACTACACCTTC
CASSPWSHRDYTF
>TRBV7-8|.|TRBJ1-1|13|.
TGTGCCAGCAGCCGTAACATGAACACTGAAGCTTTCTTT
CASSRNMNTEAFF
>TRBV11-2|.|TRBJ2-3|16|TRBD1
TGTGCCAGCAGCTTAGTCCAGGGGGCTGGGACAGATACGCAGTATTTT
CASSLVQGAGTDTQYF
>TRBV3-1/TRBV3-2|.|TRBJ1-3|16|.
TGTGCCAGCCGACAGACTAGGACCATCTCTGGAAACACCATATATTTT
CASRQTRTISGNTIYF
>TRBV21-1|.|TRBJ1-5|16|.
TGTGCCATCCTTTACCGCAGGGGGGCAGACAATCAGCCCCAGCATTTT
CAILYRRGADNQPQHF
>TRBV9|.|TRBJ1-5|17|TRBD1
TGTGCCAGCAGCAAAGGACAGGGACAAGGGAGCAATCAGCCCCAGCATTTT
CASSKGQGQGSNQPQHF
>TRBV28|.|TRBJ2-1|12|.
TGTGCCAGCAGTTTAGACTCCAAAAAGCAGTTCTTC
CASSLDSKKQFF
>TRBV7-9|.|TRBJ1-2|11|.
TGTGCCAGCAGCCTTCGTAGTGGTAACACCTTC
CASSLRSGNTF
>TRBV24-1|.|TRBJ2-5|11|.
TGTGCCACCAGTGCAGGGGAGACCCAGTACTTC
CATSAGETQYF
>TRBV18|.|TRBJ1-5|15|TRBD1
TGTGCCAGCTCCTTGGACAGGGCCCTCAATCAGCCCCAGCATTTT
CASSLDRALNQPQHF
>TRBV6-5|few|TRBJ1-1|14|.
TGTGCCAGCAGTTACTCGGACACGAACACTGAAGCTTTCTTT
CASSYSDTNTEAFF
>TRBV7-3|.|TRBJ2-7|17|.
TGTGCCAGCAGCTTCCCTCTCAGGGGACCTCACTCCTACGAGCAGTACTTC
CASSFPLRGPHSYEQYF
>TRBV7-9|.|TRBJ1-5|15|TRBD1
TGTGCCAGCAGCTCGACAGGGGGCCGGGATCAGCCCCAGCATTTT
CASSSTGGRDQPQHF
>TRBV2|.|TRBJ2-2|16|TRBD2
TGTGCCAGCAGTGAGAGCGGGAGAGGGGACACCGGGGAGCTGTTTTTT
CASSESGRGDTGELFF
>TRBV3-1/TRBV3-2|.|TRBJ1-1|15|.
TGTGCCAGCAGCCAAGTGGGCAGGGGACGGACTGAAGCTTTCTTT
CASSQVGRGRTEAFF
>TRBV29-1|.|TRBJ2-7|12|.
TGCAGCGTTGTTCCTTGGGCGGGCGAGCAGTACTTC
CSVVPWAGEQYF
>TRBV7-9|.|TRBJ1-2|12|.
TGTGCCAGCAGGAGGTGGGTAGGAGGCTACACCTTC
CASRRWVGGYTF
>TRBV11-3|.|TRBJ2-2|13|.
TGTGCCAGCAGCAGTCTCCTCCAGGGGGAGCTGTTTTTT
CASSSLLQGELFF
>TRBV27|.|TRBJ1-6|16|.
TGTGCCAGCAGTTTACTGGGTCGCGGCGGGGATTCACCCCTCCACTTT
CASSLLGRGGDSPLHF
>TRBV7-9|.|TRBJ2-2|14|TRBD1
TGTGCCAGCAGAGAGGACAGGGACACCGGGGAGCTGTTTTTT
CASREDRDTGELFF
>TRBV9|.|TRBJ1-1|14|.
TGTGCCAGCAGCGTTGACAGCCATAACACTGAAGCTTTCTTT
CASSVDSHNTEAFF
>TRBV11-3|.|TRBJ2-1|15|.
TGTGCCAGCAGCTTAATAGGGGAATCATTCAATGAGCAGTTCTTC
CASSLIGESFNEQFF
>TRBV11-2|few|TRBJ1-2|13|.
TGTGCCAGCAGCTTAGACAGGGACTATGGCTACACCTTC
CASSLDRDYGYTF
>TRBV28|.|TRBJ1-2|12|.
TGTGCCAGCAGTGCCACAGGATACGGCTACACCTTC
CASSATGYGYTF
>TRBV5-1|.|TRBJ1-4|16|.
TGCGCCAGCAGCTTGGTGGGCAGCCCAACTGGGGAAAAACTGTTTTTT
CASSLVGSPTGEKLFF
>TRBV5-1|.|TRBJ2-1|14|TRBD1
TGCGCCAGCAGCCAATTGACAGGGGAGAATGAGCAGTTCTTC
CASSQLTGENEQFF
>TRBV30|.|TRBJ2-5|15|.
TGTGCCTGGAGTAACCCTTGGCTAGTCCAAGAGACCCAGTACTTC
CAWSNPWLVQETQYF
>TRBV2|.|TRBJ2-5|13|.
TGTGCCAGCCTCCGCACTAGGGAAGAGACCCAGTACTTC
CASLRTREETQYF
>TRBV4-2|once|TRBJ1-1|16|.
TGTGCCAGCAGCCCATCGCATAGAACAGGGAACACTGAAGCTTTCTTT
CASSPSHRTGNTEAFF
>TRBV11-2|few|TRBJ1-2|13|.
TGTGCCAGCAGCGAAACAGGGATCTATGGCTACACCTTC
CASSETGIYGYTF
>TRBV7-9|.|TRBJ1-3|16|TRBD1
TGTGCCAGCAGCCAGGACAGGGGGTTCTCTGGAAACACCATATATTTT
CASSQDRGFSGNTIYF
>TRBV5-1|.|TRBJ2-1|17|TRBD2
TGCGCCAGCAGCCTTACCGGACTAGCGGAATACTACAATGAGCAGTTCTTC
CASSLTGLAEYYNEQFF
>TRBV28|.|TRBJ2-3|16|TRBD1
TGTGCCAGCAGTTCAGACAGGGGGCGTATAGCAGATACGCAGTATTTT
CASSSDRGRIADTQYF
>TRBV9|few|TRBJ2-7|14|.
TGTGCCAGCAGCGCCCACAGGCGGTCCTACGAGCAGTACTTC
CASSAHRRSYEQYF
>TRBV15|.|TRBJ1-2|15|TRBD1
TGTGCCACCAGCGGCCAGGGACAGCACCACTATGGCTACACCTTC
CATSGQGQHHYGYTF
>TRBV7-2|once|TRBJ1-2|14|.
TGTGCCAGCAGCCCGGGAGGAGGTAGCTATGGCTACACCTTC
CASSPGGGSYGYTF
>TRBV19|.|TRBJ2-2|14|.
TGTGCCAGTAGTATAGATCGAGCTGTCGGGGAGCTGTTTTTT
CASSIDRAVGELFF
>TRBV2|.|TRBJ1-3|15|TRBD1
TGTGCCAGCAGTCTTATACAGGGGGTTGGAAACACCATATATTTT
CASSLIQGVGNTIYF
>TRBV7-3|.|TRBJ2-2|15|.
TGTGCCAGCAGTCGAAACCGGGAGAACACCGGGGAGCTGTTTTTT
CASSRNRENTGELFF
>TRBV5-1|.|TRBJ1-2|17|.
TGCGCCAGCAGCTTCCTGCGATACAGCCAATCTAACTATGGCTACACCTTC
CASSFLRYSQSNYGYTF
>TRBV5-1|.|TRBJ2-5|14|.
TGCGCCAGCAGCCATCCTGGGCAGGAAGAGACCCAGTACTTC
CASSHPGQEETQYF
>TRBV7-3|.|TRBJ2-3|15|.
TGTGCCAGCAGCCCTCGACCCAACCAGGGAGATACGCAGTATTTT
CASSPRPNQGDTQYF
>TRBV10-3|.|TRBJ1-3|17|TRBD1
TGTGCCATCAGTGAGTTGACCGGGACAGGCTCTGGAAACACCATATATTTT
CAISELTGTGSGNTIYF
>TRBV2|.|TRBJ1-2|14|.
TGTGCCAGCAGTGAAGGCAGGGCCAGCTATGGCTACACCTTC
CASSEGRASYGYTF
>TRBV18|.|TRBJ1-1|13|TRBD1
TGTGCCAGCTTTCCGAACAGGGGCTCTGAAGCTTTCTTT
CASFPNRGSEAFF
>TRBV7-9|few|TRBJ2-4|16|TRBD2
TGTGCCAGCAGCGAGAGACTAGCGGGGACTAAAAACATTCAGTACTTC
CASSERLAGTKNIQYF
>TRBV18|many|TRBJ1-6|15|.
TGTGCCAGCTCACCCAGACAGTTGATCGGGTCACCCCTCCACTTT
CASSPRQLIGSPLHF
>TRBV11-2|.|TRBJ2-7|15|.
TGTGCCAGCAGCTTAGAATCACTAGGAGTTGGCGAGCAGTACTTC
CASSLESLGVGEQYF
>TRBV6-5|.|TRBJ2-2|14|.
TGTGCCAGCAGCTCACACAGGGTTGAGTGGGAGCTGTTTTTT
CASSSHRVEWELFF
>TRBV5-1|.|TRBJ1-5|14|TRBD1
TGCGCCAGCAGCTCCGGACAGGCCAATCAGCCCCAGCATTTT
CASSSGQANQPQHF
>TRBV4-1|.|TRBJ2-1|17|TRBD2
TGCGCCAGCAGCCAAGAACATTTAGAGGGAGGGCCCAATGAGCAGTTCTTC
CASSQEHLEGGPNEQFF